Listed here are 16 T cell receptor beta chains from one sample, sequenced in a study of identical twins. In TCRdb, the 5' RACE reads were re-called with MiXCR into one record per CDR3 protein. The sample yields approximately 700,000 distinct CDR3 sequences, 5.5% to 6.5% seen once. Sample: naive T cells sorted from blood. These TCRs come from a man between 18 and 35 years old in good health.

The V call is TRBV7-9, the J call TRBJ2-1; D is possibly TRBD2 (6 bases). CDR3 length: 15 amino acids. Per germline, CDR1 SEHNR and CDR2 FQNEAQ (reference sequence). V lost 4 bases and J lost 6, with 16 bases in between. The CDR3 DNA follows: TGTGCCAGCAGCTCGATACCAGCGGGTGGCAATGAGCAGTTCTTC. Its protein is CASSSIPAGGNEQFF.

This clonotype was seen ten or more times. This chain joins TRBV20-1 and TRBJ2-3; TRBD2 is a possible D gene (6 bases). Germline V CDR1 and CDR2: DFQATT, SNEGSKA (reference sequence). The V end was cut by 2 bases, the J end by 0 bases, with 12 bases between. This CDR3 has 15 amino acids. This CDR3 is CSARSWGTSTDTQYF. The DNA for the CDR3 is TGCAGTGCTAGATCATGGGGGACTAGCACAGATACGCAGTATTTT.

This clonotype was seen only a few times. V and J are TRBV7-9 and TRBJ1-4; the D is unclear. This CDR3 is 15 amino acids long. The germline V gene has CDR1 SEHNR and CDR2 FQNEAQ (reference sequence). Trimming removed 5 bases from V and 7 bases from J, with 17 bases in between. The chain's CDR3 is CASSRLAGSGEKLFF. CDR3 DNA sequence: TGTGCCAGCAGCCGGCTTGCCGGGAGCGGTGAAAAACTGTTTTTT.

This clonotype occurred many times. The J gene is TRBJ2-2, the V gene TRBV12-5; TRBD1 matches 8 bases. In germline, CDR1 is LGHNT, CDR2 FRNRAP. The CDR3 has 14 amino acids. V lost 1 base to trimming and J lost 6 bases; unmatched junction nucleotides: 1. The CDR3 region has the DNA TGTGCTAGTGGTTTGGCACAGGGGGCCGGGGAGCTGTTTTTT. Its protein is CASGLAQGAGELFF.

This clonotype appeared many times. This rearrangement joins TRBV29-1 to TRBJ2-3; 7 bases fit TRBD2. CDR1 and CDR2 from the germline V gene are SQVTM and ANQGSEA. Trimming at V came to 4 bases and at J to 5 bases, leaving 3 bases not matched to a gene. CDR3 size: 12 residues. The CDR3 reads CSVGLAEDTQYF. CDR3 nucleotides: TGCAGCGTTGGTCTAGCGGAAGATACGCAGTATTTT.

This clonotype was seen a few times. This chain connects TRBV4-3 to TRBJ2-3; 9 bases are shared with TRBD2. The CDR3 spans 17 residues. In germline, CDR1 is LGHNA, CDR2 YSLEER. Trimming at V came to 1 base and at J to 5 bases, leaving 10 bases not matched to a gene. CDR3 coding DNA: TGCGCCAGCAGCCAAGTCGGGCTAGCGGGATTCAGAGATACGCAGTATTTT. Its translation is CASSQVGLAGFRDTQYF.

This clonotype was counted at least ten times. The chain has TRBV5-1 and TRBJ2-2; D unclear. Deletions cut 9 bases from V and 4 bases from J, with 16 bases between. Germline V gene lookup returns CDR1 SGHRS and CDR2 YFSETQ. The CDR3 totals 14 residues. CDR3 in DNA: TGCGCCACCACGGAAGCCCGCGGCACCGGGGAGCTGTTTTTT. Translating gives CATTEARGTGELFF.

This clonotype was recorded many times. The chain uses TRBV11-2 and TRBJ2-7; D is uncertain. CDR3 length: 13 amino acids. V was clipped by 8 bases and J by 5 bases, with 16 bases between them. In germline, CDR1 is SGHAT, CDR2 FQNNGV. As DNA, the CDR3 is TGTGCCAGCCAGGACGGAATGGTGGACGAGCAGTACTTC. Its translation: CASQDGMVDEQYF. Filled out from reference TRBV11-2 and TRBJ2-7, the complete variable domain reads EAGVAQSPRYKIIEKRQSVAFWCNPISGHATLYWYQQILGQGPKLLIQFQNNGVVDDSQLPKDRFSAERLKGVDSTLKIQPAKLEDSAVYLCASQDGMVDEQYFGPGTRLTVT.

In this sample, this clonotype turned up many times. V gene TRBV5-1 combines with J gene TRBJ2-3, with D perhaps matching TRBD2 (5 bases). Trimming took off 3 bases at V and 3 bases at J, with 17 bases between the two ends. Germline loops: CDR1 SGHRS, CDR2 YFSETQ. The length of the CDR3 is 16 residues. CDR3 sequence (DNA): TGCGCCAGCAGCTCCCAGCAAAGAGGGAGTACAGATACGCAGTATTTT. The encoded protein is CASSSQQRGSTDTQYF.

This clonotype has ten or more counts. The chain joins TRBV7-2 to TRBJ2-1; D may be TRBD2 (6 bases). Trimming cost V 2 bases and J 15 bases, with 20 bases left between them. Germline V gives CDR1 SGHTA, CDR2 FQGNSA. The CDR3 consists of 14 residues. The CDR3, as DNA: TGTGCCAGCAGCTTATTACGGGGGAGTAACAGACGGTTCTTC. It codes for CASSLLRGSNRRFF.

This clonotype was picked up many times. The chain employs TRBV12-3 or TRBV12-4 and TRBJ1-4, with D perhaps matching TRBD1 (5 bases). The germline V and J ends were trimmed by 4 bases and 5 bases, with 14 bases remaining between them. CDR3 length: 15 residues. The CDR3 here is CASSSGADLNEKLFF. In DNA, the CDR3 is TGTGCCAGCAGTTCTGGGGCAGACCTAAATGAAAAACTGTTTTTT.

The chain combines TRBV3-1 with TRBJ2-1; TRBD2 matches at 15 bases. V lost 0 bases, J lost 9 bases, and 6 bases stayed unmatched. Per the germline V gene, CDR1 is LGHDT and CDR2 is YNNKEL (reference sequence). The CDR3 totals 17 residues. CDR3 residues: CASSQDLSGLAGGEQFF. DNA for the CDR3: TGTGCCAGCAGCCAAGATCTCTCGGGACTAGCGGGAGGTGAGCAGTTCTTC.

At least ten counts were recorded for this clonotype. The chain carries TRBV3-1 and TRBJ2-7, with D unresolved. CDR3 length: 12 residues. From germline, CDR1 is LGHDT and CDR2 YNNKEL (reference sequence). Trimming shortened V by 1 base and J by 4 bases, and 5 bases separated the two germline ends. Here the CDR3 reads CASSQGGYEQYF. Written as DNA, the CDR3 is TGTGCCAGCAGCCAAGGCGGTTACGAGCAGTACTTC.

This clonotype turned up a few times. The rearrangement joins TRBV7-9 to TRBJ2-2, with 9 bases identical to TRBD1. J gave up 4 bases and V 5 bases, and 5 bases lay outside the gene matches. This CDR3 is built from 15 residues. Germline CDR1 SEHNR, CDR2 FQNEAQ (reference sequence). The CDR3 DNA follows: TGTGCCAGCAGCCCACAGGGGGCGGCCACCGGGGAGCTGTTTTTT. It translates to CASSPQGAATGELFF. Drawing the rest from reference TRBV7-9 and TRBJ2-2, the complete variable domain is DTGVSQNPRHKITKRGQNVTFRCDPISEHNRLYWYRQTLGQGPEFLTYFQNEAQLEKSRLLSDRFSAERPKGSFSTLEIQRTEQGDSAMYLCASSPQGAATGELFFGEGSRLTVL.

The chain is built from TRBV12-3 or TRBV12-4 and TRBJ2-1, with no clear D. Trimming removed 4 bases at V and 8 bases at J, with 12 bases between. The CDR3 is made up of 13 amino acids. The CDR3 coding sequence is TGTGCCAGCAGTTCCACTTTCGCGGATGAGCAGTTCTTC. Amino acid sequence: CASSSTFADEQFF.

In its sample, this clonotype was seen many times. The chain employs TRBV9 and TRBJ2-1; 11 nucleotides align to TRBD2. Germline V gene sequence: CDR1 SGDLS, CDR2 YYNGEE. Germline trimming cut 5 bases from V and 8 bases from J; bases unmatched to any gene: 9. This CDR3 is 15 amino acids long. This CDR3 reads CASSYSLAGGYEQFF. The CDR3 DNA sequence: TGTGCCAGCAGTTATAGCCTAGCGGGAGGTTATGAGCAGTTCTTC.